The 25 T cell receptor beta chains presented below share a single source sample, sequenced in a study of blood T cell repertoires in COVID-19. TCRdb keeps only in-frame clones here, not all; method: immunoSEQ multiplex PCR. The data hold over 100,000 clones, with roughly 84% observed a single time. Sequencing was carried out using peripheral blood. These TCRs come from a woman older than 75 with active or convalescent COVID-19.

The rearrangement uses TRBV27 and TRBJ2-3; 7 nucleotides agree with TRBD2. The V gene's germline CDR1 is MNHEY and CDR2 SMNVEV (reference sequence). CDR3 length: 14 amino acids. Trimming cost V 3 bases and J 4 bases; bases outside gene matches: 4. CDR3 sequence (DNA): TGTGCCAGCAGTTTTGGCGGGAGATCAGATACGCAGTATTTT. Translated, it gives CASSFGGRSDTQYF.

This chain links TRBV7-9 with TRBJ2-7; 10 nucleotides agree with TRBD1. The CDR3 consists of 15 residues. Germline V CDR1 and CDR2: SEHNR, FQNEAQ (reference sequence). V was clipped by 5 bases and J by 2 bases; unmatched bases: 6. The CDR3 region is CASSAPGQGTYEQYF. Written as DNA, the CDR3 is TGTGCCAGCAGCGCACCGGGACAGGGGACCTACGAGCAGTACTTC.

The rearrangement uses TRBV5-1 and TRBJ2-1; no firm D call. V lost 0 bases to trimming and J lost 0 bases, with 10 bases between them. There are 16 residues in the CDR3. CDR1 SGHRS and CDR2 YFSETQ come from the germline V gene. The CDR3 nucleotides read TGCGCCAGCAGCTTGGTTGGCAGAGGCTCCTACAATGAGCAGTTCTTC. Its translation: CASSLVGRGSYNEQFF.

V gene TRBV28 combines with J gene TRBJ2-5, with 13 bases aligning to TRBD2. This CDR3 contains 16 residues. Germline lookup yields CDR1 MDHEN and CDR2 SYDVKM. With 3 bases clipped from V and 3 bases from J, the junction kept 4 bases outside the gene matches. The CDR3 region has the DNA TGTGCCAGCAGTTTCCCCGGGACTAGCGGGAAAGAGACCCAGTACTTC. Its protein is CASSFPGTSGKETQYF.

The chain employs TRBV7-9 and TRBJ2-3, with a tentative D call TRBD1 (5 bases). The CDR3 sequence is 13 residues long. Germline CDR1 reads SEHNR; CDR2 reads FQNEAQ (reference sequence). V was trimmed by 2 bases and J by 4 bases, leaving 7 bases between them. CDR3 sequence reads: CASSLQGPDTQYF. In nucleotides, the CDR3 is TGTGCCAGCAGCTTACAGGGCCCAGATACGCAGTATTTT.

The V and J genes are TRBV19 and TRBJ1-6; 8 bases fit TRBD1. Germline V CDR1 and CDR2: LNHDA, SQIVND (reference sequence). Unmatched junction bases numbered 3, after V lost 5 bases and J lost 9 bases. The CDR3 loop spans 13 amino acids. The CDR3 DNA follows: TGTGCCAGTAGTCGACAGGGGAGTTCACCCCTCCACTTT. Translated, it gives CASSRQGSSPLHF.

V gene TRBV28 combines with J gene TRBJ1-2, with 10 bases identical to TRBD1. This CDR3 region has 14 residues. V was clipped by 6 bases and J by 5 bases; unmatched bases: 6. Looked up from germline, CDR1 is MDHEN and CDR2 is SYDVKM. In nucleotides, the CDR3 is TGTGCCAGCAGGGGGACAGGGGTGTTTTATGGCTACACCTTC. Translation gives CASRGTGVFYGYTF.

Comment on this clone: The sample contains more than one DNA sequence encoding this CDR3. The chain links TRBV30 to TRBJ1-5; D is ambiguous. This CDR3 is 13 amino acids long. Trimming pared 3 bases from V and 2 bases from J, leaving 8 bases between. Germline-derived CDR1 and CDR2 are GTSNPN and SVGIG (reference sequence). The CDR3 is CAWSSRGNQPQHF. CDR3 DNA: TGTGCCTGGAGCTCCCGGGGCAATCAGCCCCAGCATTTT. The full variable domain, in which reference TRBV30 and TRBJ1-5 provide the parts outside the CDR3, is SQTIHQWPATLVQPVGSPLSLECTVEGTSNPNLYWYRQAAGRGLQLLFYSVGIGQISSEVPQNLSASRPQDRQFILSSKKLLLSDSGFYLCAWSSRGNQPQHFGDGTRLSIL.

The rearrangement joins TRBV18 to TRBJ2-6; 7 nucleotides align to TRBD1. Germline values: CDR1 KGHSH, CDR2 LQKENI. Unmatched junction bases numbered 0, after V lost 2 bases and J lost 2 bases. The CDR3 runs 15 residues. The CDR3 nucleotides read TGTGCCAGCTCACCAGACAGGGCTGGGGCCAACGTCCTGACTTTC. Its translation: CASSPDRAGANVLTF.

The sample holds a few counts of this clone. The chain couples TRBV4-1 to TRBJ2-1, with 9 bases matching TRBD2. The V segment lost 4 bases and the J segment 7 bases; nucleotides outside the gene matches: 14. This CDR3 spans 17 amino acids. CDR1 and CDR2 from the germline V gene are MGHRA and YSYEKL. The CDR3 loop reads CASSPGLALSRGNEQFF. The CDR3, as DNA: TGCGCCAGCAGCCCCGGACTAGCGCTCTCCAGAGGGAATGAGCAGTTCTTC.

The chain joins TRBV9 to TRBJ2-7; a possible D gene is TRBD2 (5 bases). V was clipped by 4 bases and J by 0 bases, with 20 bases between them. There are 17 residues in the CDR3. Germline CDR1 SGDLS, CDR2 YYNGEE. CDR3 residues: CASSSPSAGVRSYEQYF. The CDR3, as DNA: TGTGCCAGCAGCTCCCCCTCGGCGGGCGTTCGCTCCTACGAGCAGTACTTC.

This clone was seen once. The genes are TRBV3-1 (or the pseudogene TRBV3-2) and TRBJ2-5, with 11 bases identical to TRBD2. Germline CDR1 reads LGHDT; CDR2 reads YNNKEL (reference sequence). The CDR3 sequence is 16 residues long. Trimming at V came to 1 base and at J to 4 bases, leaving 5 bases not matched to a gene. The CDR3 DNA is TGTGCCAGCAGCCAAGGGAGTAGCGGGAGGGTAGAGACCCAGTACTTC. This codes for CASSQGSSGRVETQYF.

This chain uses TRBV12-2 with TRBJ2-1; no check of the table's D call, TRBD2, against the DNA was made. TRBV12-2 is assigned pseudogene status. This CDR3 spans 13 amino acids. The CDR3 DNA follows: TGTGCAAGAAGCGGGAGCTCCTACAATGAGCAGTTCTTC. It encodes CARSGSSYNEQFF.

The chain uses TRBV6-5 and TRBJ1-1, with a weak D call TRBD1 (5 bases). The length of the CDR3 is 14 residues. Trimming stripped 7 bases from V and 4 bases from J, with 16 bases between. Per the germline V gene, CDR1 is MNHEY and CDR2 is SVGAGI. CDR3 nucleotide sequence: TGTGCCAGCAATGGTGGAGGGGTCGGCACTGAAGCTTTCTTT. Protein: CASNGGGVGTEAFF.

The rearrangement joins TRBV12-3 or TRBV12-4 to TRBJ1-2, with no clear D. The CDR3 extends over 12 amino acids. V lost 1 base, J lost 8 bases, and 8 bases lay in between. Written as DNA, the CDR3 is TGTGCCAGCAGTTTAGGGTACTGGGGCTACACCTTC. This translates into CASSLGYWGYTF.

This sequence joins TRBV6-5 and TRBJ2-7; TRBD1 agrees at 9 bases. The junction had 6 bases not matched to a gene; V was cut back by 4 bases and J by 5 bases. The CDR3 has 14 residues. The germline V gene has CDR1 MNHEY and CDR2 SVGAGI. The CDR3 DNA sequence: TGTGCCAGCAGTTTGGGACAGGGCCGCCACGAGCAGTACTTC. It codes for CASSLGQGRHEQYF.

The J gene is TRBJ1-1, the V gene TRBV30; D is unresolved. V was clipped by 3 bases and J by 7 bases, with 9 bases between them. This CDR3 spans 11 amino acids. Germline lookup yields CDR1 GTSNPN and CDR2 SVGIG (reference sequence). CDR3 amino acids: CAWRERGEAFF. The CDR3 region has the DNA TGTGCCTGGAGGGAAAGAGGTGAAGCTTTCTTT.

The J gene is TRBJ1-1, the V gene TRBV28; TRBD1 might be the D (6 bases). The ends were cut back, 5 bases at V and 4 bases at J, with 23 bases in the middle. This CDR3 has 17 residues. CDR1 MDHEN and CDR2 SYDVKM come from the germline V gene. The CDR3 sequence is CASSPSQGTRVSTEAFF. CDR3 coding DNA: TGTGCCAGCAGTCCATCACAAGGGACAAGGGTGTCCACTGAAGCTTTCTTT.

This sequence joins TRBV4-1 and TRBJ2-7; TRBD2 matches at 8 bases. V shed 1 base and J 8 bases; nucleotides not matched to a gene: 7. The CDR3 sequence is 14 residues long. Per germline, CDR1 MGHRA and CDR2 YSYEKL. CDR3 residues: CASSQGTGGTKQYF. CDR3 bases: TGCGCCAGCAGCCAAGGAACGGGAGGGACGAAGCAGTACTTC.

The V and J genes are TRBV9 and TRBJ1-2; D unresolved. Trimming removed 2 bases at V and 2 bases at J, with 10 bases between. Germline assignment: CDR1 SGDLS and CDR2 YYNGEE. This CDR3 is 14 amino acids long. In DNA, the CDR3 is TGTGCCAGCAGCGTCTCGGGGAGGAACTATGGCTACACCTTC. Translated, it gives CASSVSGRNYGYTF.

The chain uses TRBV29-1 and TRBJ1-2; D possibly corresponds to TRBD1 (6 bases). The germline V and J ends were trimmed by 7 bases and 0 bases, with 18 bases remaining between them. Germline assignment: CDR1 SQVTM and CDR2 ANQGSEA. The CDR3 is made up of 15 amino acids. CDR3 coding DNA: TGCAGCGCCCACTTGACAGGAAGAGCTAACTATGGCTACACCTTC. Its protein product is CSAHLTGRANYGYTF.

The chain combines TRBV27 with TRBJ2-7, with 9 bases aligning to TRBD2. The CDR3 length is 15 residues. With V trimmed by 7 bases and J by 7 bases, 14 bases remained unmatched. The germline gives CDR1 MNHEY, CDR2 SMNVEV (reference sequence). The CDR3 region is CASNPPGSGSCEQYF. CDR3 sequence (DNA): TGTGCCAGCAACCCCCCCGGTAGCGGGAGTTGTGAGCAGTACTTC.

The rearrangement joins TRBV11-1 to TRBJ2-5; 8 positions match TRBD1. The CDR3 contains 15 residues. Germline V lookup: CDR1 SGHAT, CDR2 FQDESV (reference sequence). Unmatched junction bases numbered 9, after V lost 7 bases and J lost 2 bases. The chain's CDR3 is CASTPGGGLQETQYF. CDR3 DNA sequence: TGTGCCAGCACCCCAGGGGGCGGTCTGCAAGAGACCCAGTACTTC.

This clone was counted once. The chain recombines TRBV6-5 with TRBJ1-4; 9 nucleotides align to TRBD1. Germline V gene sequence: CDR1 MNHEY, CDR2 SVGAGI. This CDR3 region has 15 residues. With V trimmed by 6 bases and J by 6 bases, 8 bases remained unmatched. The CDR3 DNA is TGTGCCAGCAGCGGGCAACGGACAGGGGATGAAAAACTGTTTTTT. Its translation is CASSGQRTGDEKLFF.

The chain carries TRBV7-8 and TRBJ2-6, with 7 positions matching TRBD1. The CDR3 covers 19 residues. The ends lost 2 bases at V and 2 bases at J; junction bases unmatched: 12. From germline, CDR1 is SGHVS and CDR2 FQNEAQ. The CDR3 sequence is CASSLPPGQTKTGANVLTF. CDR3 nucleotide sequence: TGTGCCAGCAGCTTACCTCCGGGACAGACAAAAACTGGGGCCAACGTCCTGACTTTC.